The 14 T cell receptor beta chains below come from one sample, sequenced in a study of blood T cells in healthy people across ages. The authors ran a second PCR of 7 to 11 cycles using a sample-barcoded 5' primer and a J-beta primer mix. TCRdb reanalysed the 5' RACE reads using MiXCR and keeps one entry per CDR3 protein. The sample shows about 680,000 distinct CDR3 sequences, around 49% of them seen only once. Specimen: blood. These TCRs come from an older woman in good health.

The chain recombines TRBV10-3 with TRBJ1-2; D is possibly TRBD1 (5 bases). Looked up from germline, CDR1 is ENHRY and CDR2 is SYGVKD. The CDR3 contains 14 residues. The V end lost 3 bases, the J end lost 4 bases, and 12 bases lay between the germline ends. The CDR3: CAISEGVTIYGYTF. The CDR3 nucleotides are TGTGCCATCAGTGAAGGGGTGACCATCTATGGCTACACCTTC.

This sequence joins TRBV20-1 and TRBJ2-7; TRBD1 matches 9 bases. With 7 bases clipped from V and 2 bases from J, the junction kept 12 bases outside the gene matches. The CDR3 loop spans 15 amino acids. The germline V gene encodes CDR1 DFQATT and CDR2 SNEGSKA (reference sequence). The DNA for the CDR3 is TGCAGTGGCCGAGTCCCGGGACAGGGAGCCTACGAGCAGTACTTC. It yields the protein CSGRVPGQGAYEQYF.

This clonotype was counted a single time. The chain is built from TRBV28 and TRBJ2-7; no clear D. The CDR3 totals 14 residues. Germline CDR1 and CDR2: MDHEN and SYDVKM. V dropped 6 bases and J dropped 2 bases, with 14 bases sitting between them. The CDR3 here is CASSPPGSPYEQYF. Written as DNA, the CDR3 is TGTGCCAGCAGCCCCCCTGGGTCACCCTACGAGCAGTACTTC.

This sequence joins TRBV7-9 and TRBJ2-7; TRBD1 matches at 7 bases. Germline V gene lookup returns CDR1 SEHNR and CDR2 FQNEAQ (reference sequence). After removal of 3 bases from V and 10 bases from J, the junction contained 18 bases not matched to a gene. The CDR3 loop spans 16 amino acids. CDR3 DNA: TGTGCCAGCAGCTTGGGACAGCCCATAAAGGAAGAGATCCAGTACTTC. Protein product: CASSLGQPIKEEIQYF. Full variable domain (outside the CDR3, taken from reference TRBV7-9 and TRBJ2-7): DTGVSQNPRHKITKRGQNVTFRCDPISEHNRLYWYRQTLGQGPEFLTYFQNEAQLEKSRLLSDRFSAERPKGSFSTLEIQRTEQGDSAMYLCASSLGQPIKEEIQYFGPGTRLTVT.

This chain connects TRBV24-1 to TRBJ2-7, with unresolved D. Deletions cut 3 bases from V and 0 bases from J, with 14 bases between. This CDR3 is 16 amino acids long. Germline V CDR1 and CDR2: KGHDR, SFDVKD. The CDR3 DNA sequence: TGTGCCACCAGTGATCAAGGACCCAGTGGCTCCTACGAGCAGTACTTC. Its protein product is CATSDQGPSGSYEQYF.

There are a few counts of this clonotype. The DNA for the CDR3 is TGTGCCAGCAGTAGGGCCTTTCGCACAGATACGCAGTATTTT. Amino acids: CASSRAFRTDTQYF. The chain has TRBV7-2 and TRBJ2-3; D uncertain. V lost 6 bases and J 1 base, leaving 11 bases between the germline ends. The CDR3 contains 14 residues. CDR1 SGHTA and CDR2 FQGNSA come from the germline V gene.

This clonotype was seen more than once but under ten times. This chain connects TRBV20-1 to TRBJ1-1, with D unresolved. This CDR3 is built from 11 residues. The V gene lost 2 bases and the J gene lost 1 base, with 2 bases spanning the gap. Germline V CDR1 and CDR2: DFQATT, SNEGSKA (reference sequence). CDR3 nucleotide sequence: TGCAGTGCTAGAAAGAACACTGAAGCTTTCTTT. Translation: CSARKNTEAFF.

The J gene is TRBJ2-7, the V gene TRBV4-3; D remains unclear. From germline, CDR1 is LGHNA and CDR2 YSLEER. The CDR3 is 16 amino acids. Trimming removed 2 bases at V and 0 bases at J, with 14 bases between. The DNA of the CDR3 is TGCGCCAGCAGCCAACGAGTGGACCTCAGCTCCTACGAGCAGTACTTC. Its protein product is CASSQRVDLSSYEQYF.

This clonotype has just a few counts. The V call is TRBV5-6, the J call TRBJ2-1; tentatively, D is TRBD2 (5 bases). Germline assignment: CDR1 SGHDT and CDR2 YYEEEE. The V end was cut by 4 bases, the J end by 3 bases, with 29 bases between. The CDR3 spans 20 residues. The CDR3 DNA is TGTGCCAGCAGCCTGTCCGGGCAGCTAGCCCCCTACCAAGTCTACAATGAGCAGTTCTTC. This translates into CASSLSGQLAPYQVYNEQFF. The complete variable domain, with remaining parts taken from reference TRBV5-6 and TRBJ2-1, reads DAGVTQSPTHLIKTRGQQVTLRCSPKSGHDTVSWYQQALGQGPQFIFQYYEEEERQRGNFPDRFSGHQFPNYSSELNVNALLLGDSALYLCASSLSGQLAPYQVYNEQFFGPGTRLTVL.

The rearrangement joins TRBV4-2 to TRBJ1-6; D unclear. Trimming left V 4 bases short and J 5 bases short, with 9 bases between. Germline loops: CDR1 LGHNA, CDR2 YNFKEQ. The CDR3 has 14 residues. The CDR3 loop reads CASSRRADNSPLHF. DNA for the CDR3: TGTGCCAGCAGCCGGAGGGCAGATAATTCACCCCTCCACTTT.

This rearrangement joins TRBV2 to TRBJ2-4; D not certain. The assigned J gene may be wrong: the sequence end matches TRBJ2-7 better. The CDR3 runs 14 residues. Germline-derived CDR1 and CDR2 are SNHLY and FYNNEI. This CDR3 is CASSVGRKYNEQYF. The CDR3 DNA reads TGTGCCAGCAGTGTAGGCCGAAAATACAACGAGCAGTACTTC.

Many counts were recorded for this clonotype. The gene calls are TRBV12-3 or TRBV12-4 and TRBJ2-7; D not certain. There are 13 residues in the CDR3. Deletions cut 6 bases from V and 2 bases from J, with 11 bases between. CDR3 loop: CASSIGLPYEQYF. CDR3 nucleotides: TGTGCCAGCAGCATAGGGCTACCCTACGAGCAGTACTTC.

The V call is TRBV7-9, the J call TRBJ2-1; 7 bases match TRBD2. The trim removed 1 base at V and 9 bases at J, leaving 15 bases unmatched. CDR3 length: 17 amino acids. The V gene's germline CDR1 is SEHNR and CDR2 FQNEAQ (reference sequence). The CDR3 sequence is CASSLVVGTNIPSEQFF. The CDR3 DNA sequence: TGTGCCAGCAGCTTAGTGGTGGGGACTAACATCCCCAGTGAGCAGTTCTTC.

This clonotype was found a few times. The J gene is TRBJ2-5, the V gene TRBV4-2; possibly TRBD2 for D (5 bases). CDR3 length: 15 amino acids. The V end lost 4 bases, the J end lost 4 bases, and 16 bases lay between the germline ends. In germline, CDR1 is LGHNA, CDR2 YNFKEQ. CDR3 sequence reads: CASSPHRGSTETQYF. The DNA for the CDR3 is TGTGCCAGCAGCCCCCACCGGGGAAGCACAGAGACCCAGTACTTC.